The rows below give T cell receptor beta chains drawn from one sample of a study of blood T cell repertoires in COVID-19. Assay used: immunoSEQ multiplex PCR; TCRdb lists only in-frame clones, some missing. There are roughly 200,000 clones in the sample; roughly 89% occur only once, and approximately 6.2% lies in the top ten. The sequenced sample was peripheral blood. The receptors stem from a man between 60 and 75 years old who had recovered from COVID-19. Both conserved end residues are part of each CDR3. The order of the fields is D gene, J gene, clone size, V gene, CDR3 DNA, CDR3 protein. The D gene is left open where the match is weak. For some rows the clone size is stated as once, few or many, or as a class when expanded; others skip it.

d_gene: -
j_gene: TRBJ2-2
abundance: -
v_gene: TRBV6-1
CDR3nt: TGTGCCAGCAGTGAACTAGCGTCAGGTGCGAACACCGGGGAGCTGTTTTTT
CDR3aa: CASSELASGANTGELFF

d_gene: TRBD2
j_gene: TRBJ2-1
abundance: -
v_gene: TRBV24-1
CDR3nt: TGTGCCACCAGTGATTTGAGAGGACAGGGGAAGACTAGCGGGGCGGTGGGGGAGCAGTTCTTC
CDR3aa: CATSDLRGQGKTSGAVGEQFF

d_gene: TRBD1
j_gene: TRBJ1-1
abundance: -
v_gene: TRBV19
CDR3nt: TGTGCCAGTAGTACTGACAGGGGGCGTTTTAACACTGAAGCTTTCTTT
CDR3aa: CASSTDRGRFNTEAFF

d_gene: TRBD2
j_gene: TRBJ2-3
abundance: -
v_gene: TRBV9
CDR3nt: TGTGCCAGCAGCGTCGGGACTAGCGGGAGTGGTGATACGCAGTATTTT
CDR3aa: CASSVGTSGSGDTQYF

d_gene: -
j_gene: TRBJ2-7
abundance: once
v_gene: TRBV4-3
CDR3nt: TGCGCCAGCAGCCACGGGGGCGGGGGACACGACGAGCAGTACTTC
CDR3aa: CASSHGGGGHDEQYF

d_gene: -
j_gene: TRBJ2-1
abundance: -
v_gene: TRBV9
CDR3nt: TGTGCCAGCAGCGCCGGGCAGGGAAATAATGAGCAGTTCTTC
CDR3aa: CASSAGQGNNEQFF

d_gene: TRBD2
j_gene: TRBJ2-5
abundance: -
v_gene: TRBV6-1
CDR3nt: TGTGCCAGCACCTGGGGGGGAAGCGAGACCCAGTACTTC
CDR3aa: CASTWGGSETQYF

d_gene: TRBD2
j_gene: TRBJ2-3
abundance: -
v_gene: TRBV9
CDR3nt: TGTGCCAGCAGTGAAACTAGCGGGGAGAGCACAGATACGCAGTATTTT
CDR3aa: CASSETSGESTDTQYF

d_gene: TRBD1
j_gene: TRBJ2-2
abundance: -
v_gene: TRBV3-1/TRBV3-2
CDR3nt: TGTGCCAGCAGCCCCTCAATTGGACAGGGAACGAACACCGGGGAGCTGTTTTTT
CDR3aa: CASSPSIGQGTNTGELFF

d_gene: TRBD1
j_gene: TRBJ2-7
abundance: -
v_gene: TRBV5-4
CDR3nt: TGTGCCAGCAGCCCCATGACAGGGTCGACCTACGAGCAGTACTTC
CDR3aa: CASSPMTGSTYEQYF

d_gene: TRBD1
j_gene: TRBJ2-5
abundance: -
v_gene: TRBV2
CDR3nt: TGTGCCAGCAGACCGGACAGGGTCAAAGAGACCCAGTACTTC
CDR3aa: CASRPDRVKETQYF

d_gene: TRBD2
j_gene: TRBJ2-3
abundance: -
v_gene: TRBV2
CDR3nt: TGTGCCAGCAGGGGGACTAGCGGGAGGGCAGATACGCAGTATTTT
CDR3aa: CASRGTSGRADTQYF

d_gene: TRBD2
j_gene: TRBJ2-7
abundance: -
v_gene: TRBV30
CDR3nt: TGTGCCTGGAGTCGACTAGCGGGAGGGCCGAGAGAGCAGTACTTC
CDR3aa: CAWSRLAGGPREQYF

d_gene: -
j_gene: TRBJ2-1
abundance: -
v_gene: TRBV9
CDR3nt: TGTGCCAGCAGCGGTTACGGGGGAAATGAGCAGTTCTTC
CDR3aa: CASSGYGGNEQFF

d_gene: TRBD2
j_gene: TRBJ2-1
abundance: few
v_gene: TRBV28
CDR3nt: TGTGCCAGCAGTTTATGGGATCTAGCGGGAGGATACAATGAGCAGTTCTTC
CDR3aa: CASSLWDLAGGYNEQFF

d_gene: -
j_gene: TRBJ2-3
abundance: -
v_gene: TRBV30
CDR3nt: TGTGCCTGGAGTTACAGGGACGCGGATACGCAGTATTTT
CDR3aa: CAWSYRDADTQYF

d_gene: -
j_gene: TRBJ1-6
abundance: -
v_gene: TRBV20-1
CDR3nt: TGCAGTGCTAGTGATGCAACAGATTCACCCCTCCACTTT
CDR3aa: CSASDATDSPLHF

d_gene: TRBD1
j_gene: TRBJ1-2
abundance: -
v_gene: TRBV5-4
CDR3nt: TGTGCCAGCAGCCAGGACAGGGGGCGGAACTATGGCTACACCTTC
CDR3aa: CASSQDRGRNYGYTF

d_gene: -
j_gene: TRBJ2-1
abundance: -
v_gene: TRBV10-2
CDR3nt: TGCGCCAGCTATCCGGGAGCTTCCTACAATGAGCAGTTCTTC
CDR3aa: CASYPGASYNEQFF

d_gene: TRBD1
j_gene: TRBJ1-2
abundance: -
v_gene: TRBV12-3/TRBV12-4
CDR3nt: TGTGCCAGCTCCGGACAGGGATATGGCTACACCTTC
CDR3aa: CASSGQGYGYTF

d_gene: TRBD2
j_gene: TRBJ2-5
abundance: -
v_gene: TRBV19
CDR3nt: TGTGCCAGTAGTATAGCGGGACTAGCGAGACAAGAGACCCAGTACTTC
CDR3aa: CASSIAGLARQETQYF

d_gene: -
j_gene: TRBJ2-7
abundance: once
v_gene: TRBV18
CDR3nt: TGTGCCAGCTCACCACCTCAGGGGAGGGGCGAGCAGTACTTC
CDR3aa: CASSPPQGRGEQYF

d_gene: TRBD1
j_gene: TRBJ2-5
abundance: -
v_gene: TRBV12-3/TRBV12-4
CDR3nt: TGTGCCAGCAGTCTACAGGGGCCCAAGACCCAGTACTTC
CDR3aa: CASSLQGPKTQYF

d_gene: TRBD1
j_gene: TRBJ1-6
abundance: -
v_gene: TRBV7-9
CDR3nt: TGTGCCAGCAGCTTAGTGACAGGGAGTTCACCCCTCCACTTT
CDR3aa: CASSLVTGSSPLHF

d_gene: TRBD1
j_gene: TRBJ2-7
abundance: -
v_gene: TRBV7-3
CDR3nt: TGTGCCAGCAGCTTCCAACCTGAGACAGGGGTCCACGAGCAGTACTTC
CDR3aa: CASSFQPETGVHEQYF

d_gene: TRBD2
j_gene: TRBJ2-1
abundance: few
v_gene: TRBV7-2
CDR3nt: TGTGCCAGCACGAGGCGGCTAGCGGGCGATGAGCAGTTCTTC
CDR3aa: CASTRRLAGDEQFF

d_gene: TRBD1
j_gene: TRBJ1-3
abundance: -
v_gene: TRBV4-2
CDR3nt: TGTGCCAGCAGCCAAGATCGACCGCTCACCCCGGACAGGAGAAACACCATATATTTT
CDR3aa: CASSQDRPLTPDRRNTIYF

d_gene: TRBD2
j_gene: TRBJ2-1
abundance: -
v_gene: TRBV7-3
CDR3nt: TGTGCCAGCAGCTTATCTAGCGGGAGTTACAATGAGCAGTTCTTC
CDR3aa: CASSLSSGSYNEQFF

d_gene: -
j_gene: TRBJ2-6
abundance: once
v_gene: TRBV25-1
CDR3nt: TGTGCCAGCAGTGAAACGGGGGTACGGGCCAACGTCCTGACTTTC
CDR3aa: CASSETGVRANVLTF

d_gene: TRBD2
j_gene: TRBJ2-7
abundance: -
v_gene: TRBV5-4
CDR3nt: TGTGCCAGCAGCCCCGACCCTGGAAGCGGGAACCACGAGCAGTACTTC
CDR3aa: CASSPDPGSGNHEQYF

d_gene: -
j_gene: TRBJ2-1
abundance: -
v_gene: TRBV7-3
CDR3nt: TGTGCCAGCAGTAACGGGGGAAGCTCCTACAATGAGCAGTTCTTC
CDR3aa: CASSNGGSSYNEQFF

d_gene: TRBD1
j_gene: TRBJ1-5
abundance: -
v_gene: TRBV14
CDR3nt: TGTGCCAGCAGCCGAGTATCAGGGGGCGTATTGATGCCCCAGCATTTT
CDR3aa: CASSRVSGGVLMPQHF

d_gene: -
j_gene: TRBJ2-5
abundance: -
v_gene: TRBV28
CDR3nt: TGTGCCAGCAGCCCCGGGGAGACCCAGTACTTC
CDR3aa: CASSPGETQYF

d_gene: TRBD1
j_gene: TRBJ2-1
abundance: -
v_gene: TRBV11-3
CDR3nt: TGTGCCAGCAGCTCCACACAGGGGGCTATCTACAATGAGCAGTTCTTC
CDR3aa: CASSSTQGAIYNEQFF

d_gene: TRBD2
j_gene: TRBJ2-1
abundance: -
v_gene: TRBV11-3
CDR3nt: TGTGCCAGCAGCTTAGAACTAGCGGGGGTCGGTGAGCAGTTCTTC
CDR3aa: CASSLELAGVGEQFF

d_gene: TRBD2
j_gene: TRBJ2-3
abundance: -
v_gene: TRBV28
CDR3nt: TGTGCCAGCAGCTCCTATAGACTAGCGGGAGACACAGATACGCAGTATTTT
CDR3aa: CASSSYRLAGDTDTQYF

d_gene: -
j_gene: TRBJ2-3
abundance: -
v_gene: TRBV6-2/TRBV6-3
CDR3nt: TGTGCCAGCAGCTTAGCGACAGATACGCAGTATTTT
CDR3aa: CASSLATDTQYF

d_gene: -
j_gene: TRBJ1-6
abundance: -
v_gene: TRBV3-1/TRBV3-2
CDR3nt: TGTGCCAGCTTGGGAGGGGCCGATAATTCACCCCTCCACTTT
CDR3aa: CASLGGADNSPLHF

d_gene: -
j_gene: TRBJ2-2
abundance: -
v_gene: TRBV5-1
CDR3nt: TGCGCCAGCAGCTTGGGACAGCCCACCGGGGAGCTGTTTTTT
CDR3aa: CASSLGQPTGELFF

d_gene: -
j_gene: TRBJ1-1
abundance: few
v_gene: TRBV6-1
CDR3nt: TGTGCCAGCAGTGAACAGAGGGGGACTGAAGCTTTCTTT
CDR3aa: CASSEQRGTEAFF

d_gene: -
j_gene: TRBJ1-1
abundance: -
v_gene: TRBV7-3
CDR3nt: TGTGCCCACAGCCAAGGGGCAGCCTGGAACACTGAAGCTTTCTTT
CDR3aa: CAHSQGAAWNTEAFF

d_gene: -
j_gene: TRBJ2-7
abundance: -
v_gene: TRBV6-5
CDR3nt: TGTGCCAGCGTGGCAGGACTTACCTACGAGCAGTACTTC
CDR3aa: CASVAGLTYEQYF

d_gene: -
j_gene: TRBJ1-1
abundance: once
v_gene: TRBV15
CDR3nt: TGTGCCACCAGCAGAGATAGAAGGGTAGGGGGTGCTTTCTTT
CDR3aa: CATSRDRRVGGAFF

d_gene: TRBD2
j_gene: TRBJ2-7
abundance: -
v_gene: TRBV9
CDR3nt: TGTGCCAGCAGCGTAGATGGGGGAGGGTACGAGCAGTACTTC
CDR3aa: CASSVDGGGYEQYF

d_gene: TRBD1
j_gene: TRBJ1-2
abundance: once
v_gene: TRBV5-1
CDR3nt: TGCGCCAGCAGCTTGCCCGGACAGGGACTGTACGGCTACACCTTC
CDR3aa: CASSLPGQGLYGYTF

d_gene: TRBD1
j_gene: TRBJ1-2
abundance: -
v_gene: TRBV19
CDR3nt: TGTGCCAGTTATGACAGGGTTGGCTATGGCTACACCTTC
CDR3aa: CASYDRVGYGYTF

d_gene: -
j_gene: TRBJ1-5
abundance: -
v_gene: TRBV5-8
CDR3nt: TGTGCCAGCAGCTTTCGGTCATTGGGCGGCCAGGGCTGGCAGCCCCAGCATTTT
CDR3aa: CASSFRSLGGQGWQPQHF

d_gene: -
j_gene: TRBJ1-1
abundance: -
v_gene: TRBV15
CDR3nt: TGTGCCACCAGCAGAATCCCAGGGCTGACAGCTTTCTTT
CDR3aa: CATSRIPGLTAFF

d_gene: TRBD1
j_gene: TRBJ1-4
abundance: once
v_gene: TRBV20-1
CDR3nt: TGCAGTGCTAGTACTCCAGGGGGCCGGGAAAAACTGTTTTTT
CDR3aa: CSASTPGGREKLFF

d_gene: TRBD2
j_gene: TRBJ2-7
abundance: -
v_gene: TRBV18
CDR3nt: TGTGCCAGCTCACCACCGACTAGCGGGGTGTCGTACGAGCAGTACTTC
CDR3aa: CASSPPTSGVSYEQYF

d_gene: TRBD1
j_gene: TRBJ1-6
abundance: -
v_gene: TRBV30
CDR3nt: TGTGCCTGTCCGCTTGCGGGACAGGGTAATTCACCCCTCCACTTT
CDR3aa: CACPLAGQGNSPLHF